This T cell receptor beta chain was profiled in a study of OX40 agonist ivuxolimab in advanced cancers. Study background: At doses from 0.01 to 10 mg/kg, patients were given intravenous ivuxolimab every 2 weeks. Broader study findings: Within 6 weeks, CD4+ and CD8+ blood T cells expanded clonally at 0.1 to 3.0 mg/kg.

A remark on this clone: Its antigen remains unidentified.

CDR3 length: 16 residues. V lost 3 bases and J 0 bases, leaving 11 bases between the germline ends. In germline, CDR1 is LNHDA, CDR2 SQIVND (reference sequence). Only in-frame clones appear in the TCRdb table, and some are missing; sequencing was by immunoSEQ multiplex PCR. The sample consists of just under 100,000 clones, 94% of them appearing once. The rearrangement uses TRBV19 and TRBJ1-4; D remains unclear. Sequencing was performed on CD4+ or CD8+ T cells sorted from blood, taken in a trial of the OX40 agonist ivuxolimab. This clonotype originated in an adult with an advanced solid tumor such as melanoma, head and neck, liver or kidney cancer. The CDR3 DNA reads TGTGCCAGTAGTATGACCGAAGCTTCAACTAATGAAAAACTGTTTTTT. Translated, it gives CASSMTEASTNEKLFF.